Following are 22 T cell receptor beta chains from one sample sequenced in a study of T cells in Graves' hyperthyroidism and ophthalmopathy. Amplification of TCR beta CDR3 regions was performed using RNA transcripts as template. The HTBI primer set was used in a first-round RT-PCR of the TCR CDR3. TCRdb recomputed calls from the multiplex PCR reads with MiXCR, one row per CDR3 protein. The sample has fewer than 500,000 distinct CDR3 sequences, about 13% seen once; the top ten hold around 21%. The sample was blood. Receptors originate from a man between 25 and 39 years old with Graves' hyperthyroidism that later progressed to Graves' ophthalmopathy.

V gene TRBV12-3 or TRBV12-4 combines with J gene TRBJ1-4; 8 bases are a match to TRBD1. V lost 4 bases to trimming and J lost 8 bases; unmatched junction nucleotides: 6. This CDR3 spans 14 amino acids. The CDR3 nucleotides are TGTGCCAGCAGTTCCATAGACAGGGGAGAAAAACTGTTTTTT. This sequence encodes CASSSIDRGEKLFF.

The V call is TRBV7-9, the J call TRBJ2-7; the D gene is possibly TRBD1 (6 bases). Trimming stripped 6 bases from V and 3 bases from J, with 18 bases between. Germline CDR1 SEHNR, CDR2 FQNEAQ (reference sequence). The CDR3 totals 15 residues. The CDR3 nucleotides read TGTGCCAGCAGTTCTACAGGGTACCATTTCTACGAGCAGTACTTC. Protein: CASSSTGYHFYEQYF.

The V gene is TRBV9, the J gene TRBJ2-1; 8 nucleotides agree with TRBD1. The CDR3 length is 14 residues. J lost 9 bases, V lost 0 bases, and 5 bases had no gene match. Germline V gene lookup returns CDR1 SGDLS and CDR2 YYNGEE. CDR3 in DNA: TGTGCCAGCAGCGTAGGCGCAGGGGGCGTTGAGCAGTTCTTC. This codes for CASSVGAGGVEQFF.

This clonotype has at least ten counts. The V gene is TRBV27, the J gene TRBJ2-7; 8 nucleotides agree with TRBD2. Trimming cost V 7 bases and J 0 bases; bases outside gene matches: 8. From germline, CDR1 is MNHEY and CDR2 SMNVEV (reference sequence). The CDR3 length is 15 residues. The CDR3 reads CASTDLAGGSYEQYF. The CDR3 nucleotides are TGTGCCAGCACCGATCTGGCGGGGGGCTCCTACGAGCAGTACTTC.

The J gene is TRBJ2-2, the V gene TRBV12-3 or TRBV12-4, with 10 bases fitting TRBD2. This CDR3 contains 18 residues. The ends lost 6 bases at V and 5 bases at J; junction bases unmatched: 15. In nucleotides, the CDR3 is TGTGCCAGCAGCTCTCCTAGCGGGGGAGTCAGGGGGACCGGGGAGCTGTTTTTT. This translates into CASSSPSGGVRGTGELFF.

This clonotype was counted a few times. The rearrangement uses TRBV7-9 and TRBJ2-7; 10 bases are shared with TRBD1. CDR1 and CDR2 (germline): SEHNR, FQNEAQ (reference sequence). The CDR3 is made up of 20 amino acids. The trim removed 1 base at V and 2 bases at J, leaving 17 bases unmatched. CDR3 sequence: CASSLDPTGGMTYWAYEQYF. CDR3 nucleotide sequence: TGTGCCAGCAGCTTAGACCCGACAGGGGGCATGACTTATTGGGCCTACGAGCAGTACTTC. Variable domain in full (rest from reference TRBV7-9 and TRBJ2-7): DTGVSQNPRHKITKRGQNVTFRCDPISEHNRLYWYRQTLGQGPEFLTYFQNEAQLEKSRLLSDRFSAERPKGSFSTLEIQRTEQGDSAMYLCASSLDPTGGMTYWAYEQYFGPGTRLTVT.

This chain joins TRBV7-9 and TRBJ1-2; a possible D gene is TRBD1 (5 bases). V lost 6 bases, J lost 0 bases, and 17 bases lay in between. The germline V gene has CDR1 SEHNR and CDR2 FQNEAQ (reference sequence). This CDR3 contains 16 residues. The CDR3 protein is CASSGTWTKPNYGYTF. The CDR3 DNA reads TGTGCCAGCAGTGGTACTTGGACAAAGCCTAACTATGGCTACACCTTC.

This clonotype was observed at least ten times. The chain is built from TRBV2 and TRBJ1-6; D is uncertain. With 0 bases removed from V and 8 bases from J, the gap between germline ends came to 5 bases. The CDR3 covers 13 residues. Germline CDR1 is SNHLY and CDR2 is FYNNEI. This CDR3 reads CASSEAPYSPLHF. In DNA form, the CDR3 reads TGTGCCAGCAGTGAAGCCCCCTATTCACCCCTCCACTTT.

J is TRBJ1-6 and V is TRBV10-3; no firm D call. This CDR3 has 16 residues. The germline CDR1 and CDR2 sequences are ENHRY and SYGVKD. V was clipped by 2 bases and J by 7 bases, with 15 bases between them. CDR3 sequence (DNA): TGTGCCATCAGTGAGCCGTACCCAGCCGAGAATTCACCCCTCCACTTT. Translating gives CAISEPYPAENSPLHF.

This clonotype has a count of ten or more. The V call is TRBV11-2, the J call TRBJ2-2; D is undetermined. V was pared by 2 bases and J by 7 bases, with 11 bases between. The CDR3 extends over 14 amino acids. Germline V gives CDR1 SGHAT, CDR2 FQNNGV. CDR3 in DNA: TGTGCCAGCAGCTTAAGGGTTTCAGGCGGGGAGCTGTTTTTT. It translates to CASSLRVSGGELFF.

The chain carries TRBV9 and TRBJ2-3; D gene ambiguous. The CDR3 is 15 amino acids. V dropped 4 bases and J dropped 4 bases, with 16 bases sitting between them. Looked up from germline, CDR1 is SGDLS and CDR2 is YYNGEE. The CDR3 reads CASSFGRSPPDTQYF. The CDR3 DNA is TGTGCCAGCAGCTTCGGCCGGAGTCCCCCAGATACGCAGTATTTT.

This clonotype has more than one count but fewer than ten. The CDR3 sequence: CASYGQFANTGELFF. CDR3 sequence (DNA): TGCGCCAGCTATGGACAGTTCGCGAACACCGGGGAGCTGTTTTTT. J is TRBJ2-2 and V is TRBV5-1; TRBD1 might be the D (6 bases). The germline V and J ends were trimmed by 7 bases and 0 bases, with 13 bases remaining between them. This CDR3 has 15 amino acids. The germline CDR1 and CDR2 sequences are SGHRS and YFSETQ.

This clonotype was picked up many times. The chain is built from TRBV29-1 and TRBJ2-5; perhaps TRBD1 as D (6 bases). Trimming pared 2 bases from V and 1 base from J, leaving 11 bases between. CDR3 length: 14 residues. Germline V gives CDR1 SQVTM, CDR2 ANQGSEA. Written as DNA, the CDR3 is TGCAGCGTTGAACCAACAGGGTTCCAAGAGACCCAGTACTTC. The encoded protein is CSVEPTGFQETQYF.

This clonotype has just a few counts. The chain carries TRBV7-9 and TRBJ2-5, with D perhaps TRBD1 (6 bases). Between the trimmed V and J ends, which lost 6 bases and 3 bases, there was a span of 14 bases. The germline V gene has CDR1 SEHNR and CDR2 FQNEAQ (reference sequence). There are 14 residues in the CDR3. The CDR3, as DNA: TGTGCCAGCAGGGTCTCGGACAGAAAAGAGACCCAGTACTTC. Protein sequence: CASRVSDRKETQYF.

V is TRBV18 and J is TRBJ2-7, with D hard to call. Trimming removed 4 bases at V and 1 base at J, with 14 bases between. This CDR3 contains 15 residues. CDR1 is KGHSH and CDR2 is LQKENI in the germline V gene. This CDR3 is CASSLKGHDSYEQYF. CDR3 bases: TGTGCCAGCTCACTAAAGGGCCATGATTCCTACGAGCAGTACTTC.

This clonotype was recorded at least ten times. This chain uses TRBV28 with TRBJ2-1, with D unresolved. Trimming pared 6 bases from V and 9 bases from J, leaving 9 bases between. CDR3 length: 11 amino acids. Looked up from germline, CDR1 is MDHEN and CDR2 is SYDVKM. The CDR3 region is CASSYLSEQFF. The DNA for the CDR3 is TGTGCCAGCAGCTATTTAAGTGAGCAGTTCTTC.

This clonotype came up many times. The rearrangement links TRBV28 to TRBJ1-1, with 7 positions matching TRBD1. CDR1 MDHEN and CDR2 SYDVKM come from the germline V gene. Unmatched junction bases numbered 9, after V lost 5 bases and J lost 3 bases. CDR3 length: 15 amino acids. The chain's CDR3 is CASSLTGVGYTEAFF. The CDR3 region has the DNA TGTGCCAGCAGTCTAACAGGGGTGGGGTACACTGAAGCTTTCTTT. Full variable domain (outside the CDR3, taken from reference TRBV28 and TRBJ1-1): DVKVTQSSRYLVKRTGEKVFLECVQDMDHENMFWYRQDPGLGLRLIYFSYDVKMKEKGDIPEGYSVSREKKERFSLILESASTNQTSMYLCASSLTGVGYTEAFFGQGTRLTVV.

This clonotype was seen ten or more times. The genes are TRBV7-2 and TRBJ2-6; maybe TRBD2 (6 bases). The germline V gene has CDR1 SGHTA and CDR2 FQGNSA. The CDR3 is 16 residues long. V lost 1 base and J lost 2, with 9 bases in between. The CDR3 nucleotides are TGTGCCAGCAGCTTAGTTAGCGGAACTGGGGCCAACGTCCTGACTTTC. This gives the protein CASSLVSGTGANVLTF.

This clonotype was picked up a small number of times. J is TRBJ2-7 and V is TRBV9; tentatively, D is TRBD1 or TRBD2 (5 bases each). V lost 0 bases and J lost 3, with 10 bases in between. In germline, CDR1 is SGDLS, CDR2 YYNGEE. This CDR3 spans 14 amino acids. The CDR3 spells CASSVGSGRYEQYF. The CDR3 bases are TGTGCCAGCAGCGTAGGATCGGGACGCTACGAGCAGTACTTC.

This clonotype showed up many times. The CDR3 DNA reads as TGTGCCAGCAGACAGGGGTACAATCAGCCCCAGCATTTT. Amino acids: CASRQGYNQPQHF. V gene TRBV27 combines with J gene TRBJ1-5; 7 bases fit TRBD1. J lost 3 bases, V lost 6 bases, and 2 bases had no gene match. Per the germline V gene, CDR1 is MNHEY and CDR2 is SMNVEV (reference sequence). This CDR3 spans 13 amino acids.

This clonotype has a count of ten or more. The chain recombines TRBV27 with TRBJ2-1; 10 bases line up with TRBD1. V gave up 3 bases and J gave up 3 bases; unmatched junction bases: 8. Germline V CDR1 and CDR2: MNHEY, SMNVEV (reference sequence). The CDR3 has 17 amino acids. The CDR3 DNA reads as TGTGCCAGCAGTTTCCTCGGACAGGGGGGAAGCTACAATGAGCAGTTCTTC. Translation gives CASSFLGQGGSYNEQFF.

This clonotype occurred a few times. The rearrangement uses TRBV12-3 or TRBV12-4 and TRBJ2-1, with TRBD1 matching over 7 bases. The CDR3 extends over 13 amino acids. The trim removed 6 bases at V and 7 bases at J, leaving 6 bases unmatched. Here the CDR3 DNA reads TGTGCCAGCAGCAGACAGGGTAAAAATGAGCAGTTCTTC. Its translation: CASSRQGKNEQFF.